Below, 14 T cell receptor beta chains from the same sample are listed, as sequenced in a study of blood T cell repertoires in COVID-19. Data came from immunoSEQ multiplex PCR; TCRdb stores just in-frame clones and leaves some out. The sample includes about 170,000 clones, 83% of them seen just once. The material sequenced was PBMCs or T cells enriched from blood (not recorded which). The receptor set was obtained from a woman between 50 and 59 years old in a cohort exposed to, infected with or recovered from COVID-19 (not recorded which).

In its sample, this clone was seen a few times. J is TRBJ1-6 and V is TRBV7-9, with D maybe TRBD1 (5 bases). The germline gives CDR1 SEHNR, CDR2 FQNEAQ (reference sequence). The CDR3 covers 15 residues. V was pared by 4 bases and J by 2 bases, with 9 bases between. CDR3 bases: TGTGCCAGCAGCTCAGGGACTGCCTATAATTCACCCCTCCACTTT. This encodes CASSSGTAYNSPLHF.

The chain combines TRBV27 with TRBJ2-1; TRBD2 matches 7 bases. The ends lost 2 bases at V and 2 bases at J; junction bases unmatched: 0. CDR1 is MNHEY and CDR2 is SMNVEV in the germline V gene (reference sequence). CDR3 size: 14 residues. The CDR3 nucleotides read TGTGCCAGCAGTTTAGGGACTACCTACAATGAGCAGTTCTTC. Translation: CASSLGTTYNEQFF.

The rearrangement links TRBV7-2 to TRBJ2-1; 7 nucleotides line up with TRBD2. The CDR3 is 16 amino acids. Germline V gene sequence: CDR1 SGHTA, CDR2 FQGNSA. The J segment lost 2 bases and the V segment lost 0 bases, leaving 4 bases of the junction unmatched. CDR3 amino acids: CASSLAIGGAYNEQFF. The CDR3 DNA reads TGTGCCAGCAGCTTAGCTATTGGGGGGGCCTACAATGAGCAGTTCTTC. Full variable domain (outside the CDR3, taken from reference TRBV7-2 and TRBJ2-1): GAGVSQSPSNKVTEKGKDVELRCDPISGHTALYWYRQSLGQGLEFLIYFQGNSAPDKSGLPSDRFSAERTGGSVSTLTIQRTQQEDSAVYLCASSLAIGGAYNEQFFGPGTRLTVL.

The V call is TRBV11-3, the J call TRBJ2-1; tentatively, D is TRBD2 (6 bases). Trimming took off 5 bases at V and 7 bases at J, with 15 bases between the two ends. This CDR3 contains 14 residues. CDR1 is SGHNT, CDR2 YENEEA, per germline. Written as DNA, the CDR3 is TGTGCCAGCAGCCCCGGGGGAGGTAAGAATGAGCAGTTCTTC. Encoded protein: CASSPGGGKNEQFF.

This sequence joins TRBV25-1 and TRBJ2-1; 12 nucleotides agree with TRBD2. The germline V gene has CDR1 MGHDK and CDR2 SYGVNS. V lost 3 bases and J lost 8; bases outside the gene matches: 8. This CDR3 has 16 residues. CDR3: CASSDVTSGSIDEQFF. DNA of the CDR3: TGTGCCAGCAGTGACGTGACTAGCGGGAGTATCGATGAGCAGTTCTTC.

The table lists this clone with a few counts. V and J are TRBV29-1 and TRBJ1-1; no clear D gene. This CDR3 contains 12 residues. V lost 5 bases and J lost 0, with 7 bases in between. Germline CDR1 SQVTM, CDR2 ANQGSEA. The CDR3 DNA follows: TGCAGCGTTTATGAGTTGAACACTGAAGCTTTCTTT. This sequence encodes CSVYELNTEAFF.

V and J are TRBV18 and TRBJ1-1; TRBD1 agrees at 10 bases. J lost 5 bases, V lost 3 bases, and 3 bases had no gene match. The CDR3 contains 14 residues. The germline CDR1 and CDR2 sequences are KGHSH and LQKENI. The CDR3 reads CASSPTDRGTEAFF. CDR3 DNA sequence: TGTGCCAGCTCACCTACGGACAGGGGGACTGAAGCTTTCTTT.

The V and J genes are TRBV27 and TRBJ1-1; TRBD1 aligns across 7 bases. The V and J ends lost 5 bases and 1 base, in that order; junction bases with no gene match: 7. There are 15 residues in the CDR3. Germline V lookup: CDR1 MNHEY, CDR2 SMNVEV (reference sequence). The chain's CDR3 is CASSRDRTENTEAFF. Written as DNA, the CDR3 is TGTGCCAGCAGTCGGGACAGAACGGAGAACACTGAAGCTTTCTTT.

The chain has TRBV10-3 and TRBJ2-1, with TRBD1 matching over 11 bases. V lost 6 bases, J lost 5 bases, and 3 bases stayed unmatched. This CDR3 has 14 residues. From germline, CDR1 is ENHRY and CDR2 SYGVKD. For the CDR3, the DNA is TGTGCCATCAGGTCGGGACAGGGGGACAATGAGCAGTTCTTC. This codes for CAIRSGQGDNEQFF.

The chain joins TRBV30 to TRBJ1-3, with TRBD1 matching 7 bases. V lost 3 bases and J lost 2; bases outside the gene matches: 7. CDR1 is GTSNPN and CDR2 is SVGIG in the germline V gene (reference sequence). The CDR3 contains 15 residues. The CDR3 spells CAWRRSGTAGNTIYF. The CDR3 DNA sequence: TGTGCCTGGAGAAGGTCCGGGACAGCTGGAAACACCATATATTTT.

J is TRBJ2-5 and V is TRBV5-4, with a possible D match to TRBD2 (6 bases). Germline V gene lookup returns CDR1 SGHNT and CDR2 YYREEE (reference sequence). CDR3 length: 13 residues. With 2 bases removed from V and 3 bases from J, the gap between germline ends came to 8 bases. Here the CDR3 reads CASSFLAEETQYF. CDR3 DNA: TGTGCCAGCAGCTTCTTAGCGGAAGAGACCCAGTACTTC.

This clone was found a few times. The chain joins TRBV6-5 to TRBJ1-1; the D is unclear. V was pared by 3 bases and J by 5 bases, with 7 bases between. Germline loops: CDR1 MNHEY, CDR2 SVGAGI. This CDR3 is 12 amino acids long. CDR3 amino acids: CASSYGETEAFF. The CDR3 DNA follows: TGTGCCAGCAGTTATGGAGAGACTGAAGCTTTCTTT.

CDR3 protein: CASSSTAMSSGANVLTF. For the CDR3, the DNA is TGTGCCAGCAGCTCGACAGCAATGTCCTCTGGGGCCAACGTCCTGACTTTC. The chain links TRBV7-9 to TRBJ2-6; D possibly corresponds to TRBD1 (5 bases). The CDR3 spans 17 residues. Germline CDR1 reads SEHNR; CDR2 reads FQNEAQ (reference sequence). V lost 4 bases, J lost 0 bases, and 13 bases lay in between.

Only one count was recorded for this clone. The chain has TRBV5-5 and TRBJ1-1, with D maybe TRBD1 (5 bases). Germline V gene lookup returns CDR1 SGHKS and CDR2 YYEKEE (reference sequence). The CDR3 is made up of 13 amino acids. V was clipped by 1 base and J by 5 bases, with 9 bases between them. Here the CDR3 DNA reads TGTGCCAGCAGCTTGATCGGGGGTACTGAAGCTTTCTTT. It codes for CASSLIGGTEAFF.